These 16 T cell receptor beta chains were sequenced from one sample in a study of cytomegalovirus exposure and HLA in healthy donors. The primer mix had 60 Vbeta and 13 Jbeta primers. Here immunoSEQ multiplex PCR was the method, and the copy in TCRdb shows in-frame clones only, minus some. The table records about 15,000 clones, roughly 64% of them present only once. Sequenced input: PBMCs. The receptors here all came from a woman between 50 and 59 years old in good health and CMV-seropositive.

Remarks on this clone: No conserved phenylalanine or tryptophan ends this CDR3, so it is likely a read error. The CDR3: CSGRTGGFEAFV. As DNA, the CDR3 is TGCAGCGGACGGACAGGGGGATTTGAAGCTTTCGTT. This chain joins TRBV29-1 and TRBJ1-1; 10 bases agree with TRBD1. Germline lookup yields CDR1 SQVTM and CDR2 ANQGSEA. V lost 7 bases to trimming and J lost 7 bases; unmatched junction nucleotides: 6. The CDR3 spans 12 residues.

This clone was picked up a small number of times. The chain combines TRBV25-1 with TRBJ1-1, with D possibly being TRBD1 (6 bases). The CDR3 spans 15 residues. Germline V gene lookup returns CDR1 MGHDK and CDR2 SYGVNS. Trimming removed 6 bases from V and 2 bases from J, with 16 bases in between. CDR3 in amino acids: CASRTGGFLNTEAFF. The CDR3 coding sequence is TGTGCCAGCAGGACAGGCGGTTTTTTAAACACTGAAGCTTTCTTT.

J is TRBJ2-1 and V is TRBV7-2; perhaps TRBD2 as D (5 bases). The CDR3 runs 15 residues. The V gene's germline CDR1 is SGHTA and CDR2 FQGNSA. Between the trimmed V and J ends, which lost 6 bases and 9 bases, there was a span of 21 bases. The CDR3 DNA follows: TGTGCCAGCAGATTTACTAGATTGTCGGAGAGTGAGCAGTTCTTC. Its translation is CASRFTRLSESEQFF.

The genes are TRBV15 and TRBJ2-7, with D unclear. The germline V gene has CDR1 LNHNV and CDR2 YYDKDF (reference sequence). V was trimmed by 0 bases and J by 4 bases, leaving 4 bases between them. This CDR3 is 12 amino acids long. CDR3 residues: CATSRERYEQYF. CDR3 bases: TGTGCCACCAGCAGAGAGCGTTACGAGCAGTACTTC.

The chain uses TRBV1 and TRBJ1-2. TRBV1 is termed a pseudogene. The CDR3 is 13 residues long. This CDR3 reads CTSSQRANYGYTF. Here the CDR3 DNA reads TGCACCAGCAGCCAGCGGGCTAACTATGGCTACACCTTC.

The genes are TRBV20-1 and TRBJ2-5; D uncertain. Germline V gene data show CDR1 as DFQATT and CDR2 as SNEGSKA (reference sequence). The CDR3 has 11 residues. The germline V and J ends were trimmed by 4 bases and 5 bases, with 8 bases remaining between them. CDR3 sequence: CSAMSWETQYF. CDR3 coding DNA: TGCAGTGCTATGAGTTGGGAGACCCAGTACTTC.

The V call is TRBV7-8, the J call TRBJ2-5; 11 nucleotides agree with TRBD2. J was trimmed by 1 base and V by 4 bases; bases with no gene match: 5. This CDR3 has 16 residues. From germline, CDR1 is SGHVS and CDR2 FQNEAQ. Here the CDR3 reads CASSSGTSGLQETQYF. CDR3 sequence (DNA): TGTGCCAGCAGCTCCGGGACTAGCGGACTCCAAGAGACCCAGTACTTC.

This clone was seen more than once but under ten times. V and J are TRBV29-1 and TRBJ1-1, with D perhaps matching TRBD1 (6 bases). CDR3 size: 12 residues. Per germline, CDR1 SQVTM and CDR2 ANQGSEA. V was clipped by 2 bases and J by 6 bases, with 10 bases between them. The CDR3 DNA sequence: TGCAGCGTTGAACGGACAGTGGCTGAAGCTTTCTTT. Translating it yields CSVERTVAEAFF. Drawing the rest from reference TRBV29-1 and TRBJ1-1, the complete variable domain is SAVISQKPSRDICQRGTSLTIQCQVDSQVTMMFWYRQQPGQSLTLIATANQGSEATYESGFVIDKFPISRPNLTFSTLTVSNMSPEDSSIYLCSVERTVAEAFFGQGTRLTVV.

J is TRBJ2-7 and V is TRBV5-1, with 8 bases lining up with TRBD1. The CDR3 is made up of 14 amino acids. Germline CDR1 reads SGHRS; CDR2 reads YFSETQ. The trim removed 2 bases at V and 4 bases at J, leaving 5 bases unmatched. In DNA, the CDR3 is TGCGCCAGCAGCTTTCAGGGGGCCTCGTACGAGCAGTACTTC. This codes for CASSFQGASYEQYF. The whole variable domain, filled in from reference TRBV5-1 and TRBJ2-7, reads KAGVTQTPRYLIKTRGQQVTLSCSPISGHRSVSWYQQTPGQGLQFLFEYFSETQRNKGNFPGRFSGRQFSNSRSEMNVSTLELGDSALYLCASSFQGASYEQYFGPGTRLTVT.

The chain employs TRBV4-1 and TRBJ2-7, with 8 bases identical to TRBD2. Trimming cost V 3 bases and J 7 bases; bases outside gene matches: 11. Germline values: CDR1 MGHRA, CDR2 YSYEKL. The length of the CDR3 is 15 residues. The CDR3 region has the DNA TGCGCCAGCAGCCATGTAGCGGGGCCTACGGGGGAGCAGTACTTC. Translating gives CASSHVAGPTGEQYF.

The chain carries TRBV30 and TRBJ1-1; D might be TRBD1 (5 bases). Germline CDR1 reads GTSNPN; CDR2 reads SVGIG (reference sequence). The CDR3 spans 13 residues. The V end was cut by 4 bases, the J end by 2 bases, with 11 bases between. CDR3 amino acids: CAWTRDFNTEAFF. In DNA, the CDR3 is TGTGCCTGGACCAGGGACTTTAACACTGAAGCTTTCTTT.

The chain couples TRBV30 to TRBJ2-5; a possible D gene is TRBD1 (7 bases). Germline CDR1 and CDR2: GTSNPN and SVGIG (reference sequence). The ends were cut back, 5 bases at V and 4 bases at J, with 11 bases in the middle. The CDR3 has 12 residues. This chain's CDR3 is CAWQGGGETQYF. CDR3 DNA sequence: TGTGCCTGGCAGGGGGGTGGAGAGACCCAGTACTTC.

In this sample, this clone turned up once. The rearrangement uses TRBV29-1 and TRBJ1-2; weak D call: TRBD1 (5 bases). The V gene's germline CDR1 is SQVTM and CDR2 ANQGSEA. The CDR3 totals 12 residues. V lost 4 bases and J lost 4, with 10 bases in between. CDR3 protein: CSVVGGGYGYTF. In nucleotides, the CDR3 is TGCAGCGTTGTTGGCGGGGGCTATGGCTACACCTTC. Using reference TRBV29-1 and TRBJ1-2 for the parts outside the CDR3, the full variable domain is SAVISQKPSRDICQRGTSLTIQCQVDSQVTMMFWYRQQPGQSLTLIATANQGSEATYESGFVIDKFPISRPNLTFSTLTVSNMSPEDSSIYLCSVVGGGYGYTFGSGTRLTVV.

V usage is TRBV30 and J usage is TRBJ1-2, with 7 bases matching TRBD1. The CDR3 covers 17 residues. Trimming at V came to 4 bases and at J to 3 bases, leaving 17 bases not matched to a gene. Per the germline V gene, CDR1 is GTSNPN and CDR2 is SVGIG (reference sequence). DNA for the CDR3: TGTGCCTGGAACGTTTTCTCGGGCAGGGGGTTGGACTATGGCTACACCTTC. This sequence encodes CAWNVFSGRGLDYGYTF.

This sequence joins TRBV9 and TRBJ1-2; 8 bases align to TRBD1. The J segment lost 5 bases and the V segment lost 3 bases, leaving 3 bases of the junction unmatched. The V gene's germline CDR1 is SGDLS and CDR2 YYNGEE. The length of the CDR3 is 13 residues. In DNA form, the CDR3 reads TGTGCCAGCAGCGGTAACAGGGGGTATGGCTACACCTTC. It yields the protein CASSGNRGYGYTF.

The chain joins TRBV7-9 to TRBJ1-2; D gene unclear. V lost 3 bases, J lost 3 bases, and 8 bases lay in between. The CDR3 spans 13 residues. Germline CDR1 SEHNR, CDR2 FQNEAQ (reference sequence). The CDR3 DNA is TGTGCCAGCAGCTTCGGGGTCGACTATGGCTACACCTTC. Residues: CASSFGVDYGYTF.